Each of the 11 T cell receptor beta chains below was sequenced from the same sample in a study of T cells in Graves' hyperthyroidism and ophthalmopathy. Regions amplified from RNA transcripts were the TCR beta CDR3 regions. During a first-round RT-PCR of the TCR CDR3, the HTBI primer set was used. One entry per CDR3 protein results from TCRdb running MiXCR on the multiplex PCR reads. The profile shows about 580,000 distinct CDR3 sequences, 46% of them singletons. The sequenced sample consisted of peripheral blood or thyroid tissue (not recorded which). The receptors were sampled from a young woman with Graves' hyperthyroidism.

The chain couples TRBV5-4 to TRBJ2-5; 10 bases align to TRBD1. Germline values: CDR1 SGHNT, CDR2 YYREEE (reference sequence). J gave up 7 bases and V 0 bases, and 9 bases lay outside the gene matches. CDR3 length: 16 amino acids. The CDR3: CASSLETGGYGGTQYF. As DNA, the CDR3 is TGTGCCAGCAGCTTGGAGACAGGGGGCTACGGAGGGACCCAGTACTTC.

This clonotype showed up many times. The V and J genes are TRBV5-1 and TRBJ1-2; no definite D call. The CDR3 length is 19 residues. V dropped 3 bases and J dropped 5 bases, with 29 bases sitting between them. Germline V gene lookup returns CDR1 SGHRS and CDR2 YFSETQ. CDR3 DNA sequence: TGCGCCAGCAGCTCCTCGCGGGGAGTTGAGTCCCGAGGCCCTTATGGCTACACCTTC. This encodes CASSSSRGVESRGPYGYTF.

V and J are TRBV29-1 and TRBJ1-1, with 9 bases aligning to TRBD1. Germline V CDR1 and CDR2: SQVTM, ANQGSEA. The V gene end was trimmed by 8 bases and the J gene end by 0 bases; junction bases not matched to a gene: 4. This CDR3 region has 13 residues. CDR3 in DNA: TGCAGCCCACGGGACAGGGTGAACACTGAAGCTTTCTTT. Translating it yields CSPRDRVNTEAFF.

The genes are TRBV7-2 and TRBJ1-4; 8 bases are a match to TRBD1. The CDR3 has 12 amino acids. CDR1 SGHTA and CDR2 FQGNSA come from the germline V gene. V lost 6 bases, J lost 8 bases, and 2 bases stayed unmatched. The CDR3: CASRQGGEKLFF. DNA for the CDR3: TGTGCCAGCAGACAGGGGGGGGAAAAACTGTTTTTT.

This clonotype occurred many times. This rearrangement joins TRBV5-1 to TRBJ1-1; the match to TRBD1 covers 9 bases. The CDR3 sequence is 14 residues long. In germline, CDR1 is SGHRS, CDR2 YFSETQ. V trimming: 4 bases; J trimming: 5 bases; junction bases outside the gene matches: 6. CDR3 region: CASSADRGNTEAFF. As DNA, the CDR3 is TGCGCCAGCAGCGCGGACAGGGGTAATACTGAAGCTTTCTTT.

V usage is TRBV9 and J usage is TRBJ2-5, with 11 bases identical to TRBD1. Germline CDR1 and CDR2: SGDLS and YYNGEE. The ends lost 4 bases at V and 1 base at J; junction bases unmatched: 6. The length of the CDR3 is 16 residues. The CDR3 region is CASSPGTGGPQETQYF. CDR3 coding DNA: TGTGCCAGCAGCCCCGGGACAGGGGGTCCCCAAGAGACCCAGTACTTC.

For this clonotype: It is unclear where the CDR3 begins or ends on the DNA, so no DNA is shown, and the CDR3 is as TCRdb lists it. The chain is built from TRBV20-1 and TRBJ2-2; the table gives TRBD2 as D, unverified against the DNA. CDR1 DFQATT and CDR2 SNEGSKA come from the germline V gene (reference sequence). Termini included, the CDR3 measures 21 amino acids. This chain's CDR3 is CSAREGGPLLRAVLRAGELFF.

As regards this clonotype: An end of the junction differs from the germline gene, which may be a read error. The rearrangement uses TRBV5-1 and TRBJ2-2; 9 bases match TRBD1. This CDR3 has 16 residues. Germline values: CDR1 SGHRS, CDR2 YFSETQ. CDR3 loop: CASSPPRQGGTGELFF. In DNA form, the CDR3 reads TGTGCCAGCAGCCCGCCACGACAGGGGGGCACCGGGGAGCTGTTTTTT.

This clonotype was found many times. This sequence joins TRBV9 and TRBJ1-6; TRBD1 matches at 7 bases. The CDR3 runs 15 residues. The V and J ends lost 0 bases and 9 bases, in that order; junction bases with no gene match: 6. Germline loops: CDR1 SGDLS, CDR2 YYNGEE. This CDR3 reads CASSVEGGRGSPLHF. In nucleotides, the CDR3 is TGTGCCAGCAGCGTAGAAGGGGGCCGGGGTTCACCCCTCCACTTT.

This clonotype showed up just a few times. The V and J genes are TRBV2 and TRBJ2-3; perhaps TRBD1 as D (6 bases). V was shortened by 3 bases and J by 3 bases, with 10 bases between the two germline ends. CDR3 size: 14 residues. CDR1 is SNHLY, CDR2 FYNNEI, per germline. CDR3 bases: TGTGCCAGCAGTGATCTGGGGGCAACAGATACGCAGTATTTT. Its protein product is CASSDLGATDTQYF. The variable domain in full, completed from reference TRBV2 and TRBJ2-3, reads EPEVTQTPSHQVTQMGQEVILRCVPISNHLYFYWYRQILGQKVEFLVSFYNNEISEKSEIFDDQFSVERPDGSNFTLKIRSTKLEDSAMYFCASSDLGATDTQYFGPGTRLTVL.

The rearrangement links TRBV29-1 to TRBJ2-7; 10 positions agree with TRBD1. CDR1 is SQVTM, CDR2 ANQGSEA, per germline. Germline trimming cut 8 bases from V and 4 bases from J; bases unmatched to any gene: 8. The CDR3 totals 13 residues. This CDR3 reads CSSPGQGSYEQYF. For the CDR3, the DNA is TGCAGCTCACCGGGACAGGGGTCGTACGAGCAGTACTTC.